This is a list of T cell receptor beta chains from one sample in a study of T cell changes during pregnancy in multiple sclerosis. Here immunoSEQ multiplex PCR was the method, and the copy in TCRdb shows in-frame clones only, minus some. The data show some 100,000 clones, 85% to 95% seen once. The source was peripheral blood, collected in the second trimester of pregnancy. These receptors all come from a female donor with multiple sclerosis, enrolled in a pregnancy study. Each CDR3 is given with its conserved first and last residue. Not all rows give a size; the values are once, few, many and, for expanded clones, a class.

V gene,J gene,clone size,CDR3 protein
TRBV19,TRBJ2-1,NA,CASSSTGTGYNEQFF
TRBV14,TRBJ1-2,NA,CASSQGYGYTF
TRBV4-1,TRBJ2-2,once,CASSHPGLRGNGELFF
TRBV27,TRBJ2-7,NA,CASRGRTSGPYEQYF
TRBV5-1,TRBJ2-3,NA,CASRKEVRERVTDTQYF
TRBV7-8,TRBJ1-6,once,CASSPRGGNSPLHF
TRBV10-3,TRBJ2-2,NA,CAISESGQYTGELFF
TRBV5-1,TRBJ1-1,NA,CASSLAGGGMNTEAFF
TRBV27,TRBJ2-7,once,CASSLTVSYEQYF
TRBV7-9,TRBJ2-1,NA,CASSLPPTSGRHNEQFF
TRBV28,TRBJ2-1,NA,CASRTGLAGGSSYNEQFF
TRBV5-6,TRBJ1-2,few,CASSGPREAPLNYGYTF
TRBV28,TRBJ1-1,NA,CASSLSPEDTEAFF
TRBV4-2,TRBJ2-1,NA,CASSQDKREGNHEQFF
TRBV30,TRBJ1-1,few,CAWSVIQGTEAFF
TRBV6-1,TRBJ2-7,NA,CASRDYSYEQYF
TRBV9,TRBJ2-2,NA,CASSVRLGRGGTGELFF
TRBV6-5,TRBJ2-1,NA,CASSRPGQAYNEQFF
TRBV18,TRBJ2-1,NA,CASSPGLAAYNEQFF
TRBV30,TRBJ2-5,NA,CAWSVRTKETQYF
TRBV9,TRBJ2-2,NA,CASSVVGGSGSIGELFF
TRBV28,TRBJ2-3,once,CASIEGAVVAGGPRDTQYF
TRBV5-4,TRBJ1-1,NA,CASGRRQGEVAEAFF
TRBV5-1,TRBJ1-6,few,CASSLRDNSPLHF
TRBV19,TRBJ2-2,NA,CASKGLAGVGGELFF
TRBV2,TRBJ2-7,NA,CASSGQSLTYEQYF
TRBV19,TRBJ2-1,NA,CASSIAVYNEQFF
TRBV5-1,TRBJ2-3,NA,CASSLAGGTSTDTQYF
TRBV6-1,TRBJ1-2,NA,CASTLGMPNYGYTF
TRBV19,TRBJ1-1,few,CASTPGVEAFF
TRBV4-1,TRBJ2-7,few,CASSQVDMGLAGVHEQYF
TRBV7-9,TRBJ2-1,NA,CASSSPRTSGRGGFGEQFF
TRBV4-2,TRBJ2-2,NA,CASSQEGTANTGELFF
TRBV11-2,TRBJ1-1,NA,CASSVGQIYTEAFF
TRBV28,TRBJ2-7,NA,CASRSPGPSYEQYF
TRBV30,TRBJ2-7,NA,CAWRFRGGEQYF
TRBV7-9,TRBJ1-1,NA,CASSRGRQGAGAFF
TRBV7-2,TRBJ2-1,NA,CASSLGLAGGPDEQFF
TRBV28,TRBJ2-7,NA,CASAWAGNSYEQYF
TRBV29-1,TRBJ1-2,NA,CSVARQDGYTF
TRBV7-3,TRBJ1-6,NA,CASSLTAGQGNSPLHF
TRBV5-1,TRBJ2-2,NA,CASSHLGGGNTGELFF
TRBV7-3,TRBJ1-4,NA,CASSLLTGGKLFF
TRBV19,TRBJ2-1,NA,CASSIDRYYNEQFF
TRBV5-1,TRBJ2-3,NA,CASSVGASGGGGDTQYF
TRBV25-1,TRBJ2-1,NA,CASHNRGDEQFF
TRBV6-1,TRBJ1-5,NA,CASSEDRVHQPQHF
TRBV4-2,TRBJ1-2,NA,CASSQGGQGSGYGYTF
TRBV9,TRBJ2-5,NA,CASSGEMGLAGTETQYF
TRBV28,TRBJ1-5,once,CASSESGAPQHF
TRBV6-5,TRBJ2-7,once,CASSSHPQGGREQYF
TRBV11-2,TRBJ1-6,NA,CASSWVQGESLHF
TRBV28,TRBJ1-2,NA,CASSPLGDSDNYGYTF